The clone carrying this T cell receptor (beta chain) was observed once. Germline V CDR1 and CDR2: LGHDT, YNNKEL (reference sequence). The CDR3 loop spans 15 amino acids. V lost 4 bases, J lost 4 bases, and 6 bases stayed unmatched. This sample stems from a study of blood T cell repertoires in COVID-19. Overall study context: The analysed material was cDNA or gDNA that came from T cells, B-cell-depleted T cells, or PBMCs.

Per the original methods: Nucleated cell counts were estimated from reference gene primer amplification. Using immunoSEQ multiplex PCR, the repertoire was profiled, and TCRdb retains in-frame clones only, with some absent. That table supplies the V and J calls and clone size; D and trimming were determined from the DNA. The sample has about 68,000 clones, roughly 88% seen once. The TCR was taken from a human donor in a cohort sampled during active COVID-19. The J gene is TRBJ1-2, the V gene TRBV3-1 (or the pseudogene TRBV3-2), with TRBD1 identical over 10 bases. The specimen was peripheral blood. CDR3 sequence: CASSLGQGDGYGYTF. In nucleotides, the CDR3 is TGTGCCAGCAGCCTAGGACAGGGGGACGGCTATGGCTACACCTTC.